The source of this T cell receptor (beta chain) is a study of blood T cells in healthy people across ages. The V gene's germline CDR1 is LGHDT and CDR2 YNNKEL (reference sequence). Trimming pared 3 bases from V and 7 bases from J, leaving 16 bases between. CDR3 length equals 16 residues. A J-beta primer mix and a sample-barcoded 5' primer were used in a second PCR of roughly 6 to 12 cycles. TCRdb analysed the 5' RACE reads with MiXCR anew, one entry per CDR3 protein. The table has fewer than 2 million distinct CDR3 sequences, around 40% seen once; the top ten hold roughly 23%. The chain joins TRBV3-1 to TRBJ1-6; maybe TRBD1 (6 bases). The origin of this receptor is a human donor in good health. Sequences were obtained from blood. This CDR3 reads CASSHLGAGVNSPLHF. CDR3 in DNA: TGTGCCAGCAGCCACCTGGGGGCTGGAGTGAATTCACCCCTCCACTTT.